These 16 T cell receptor beta chains originate from one sample sequenced in a study of STAT5B mutations in CD4+ large granular lymphocyte leukemia. Method: immunoSEQ multiplex PCR; TCRdb's copy keeps in-frame clones and lacks some. Of 38,000 or so clones listed, roughly 85% are singletons. Sequencing used CD4+ T cells from blood buffy coats. These receptors all stem from a human donor in good health.

This clone was counted a single time. The chain uses TRBV28 and TRBJ1-4; D possibly corresponds to TRBD1 (6 bases). CDR1 is MDHEN and CDR2 is SYDVKM in the germline V gene. Trimming cost V 4 bases and J 8 bases, with 17 bases left between them. CDR3 size: 15 residues. The CDR3 region has the DNA TGTGCCAGCAGTTCGACCGGGACATCCGACGAAAAACTGTTTTTT. Translation: CASSSTGTSDEKLFF.

The chain is built from TRBV11-1 and TRBJ2-5, with D uncertain. The CDR3 length is 13 residues. CDR1 and CDR2 (germline): SGHAT, FQDESV (reference sequence). V was trimmed by 3 bases and J by 5 bases, leaving 10 bases between them. The CDR3 region has the DNA TGTGCCAGCAGCTTGAATGCGTGGGAGACCCAGTACTTC. The encoded protein is CASSLNAWETQYF.

The rearrangement links TRBV28 to TRBJ2-1; 11 bases align to TRBD2. With 9 bases clipped from V and 3 bases from J, the junction kept 7 bases outside the gene matches. CDR1 and CDR2 from the germline V gene are MDHEN and SYDVKM. This CDR3 has 15 amino acids. CDR3 sequence: CARLGTSGFYNEQFF. The CDR3 DNA is TGTGCCAGATTAGGGACTAGCGGCTTCTACAATGAGCAGTTCTTC. The whole variable domain, remainder taken from reference TRBV28 and TRBJ2-1, is DVKVTQSSRYLVKRTGEKVFLECVQDMDHENMFWYRQDPGLGLRLIYFSYDVKMKEKGDIPEGYSVSREKKERFSLILESASTNQTSMYLCARLGTSGFYNEQFFGPGTRLTVL.

The chain uses TRBV10-2 and TRBJ2-1; no clear D. The CDR3 runs to 11 residues. V was shortened by 5 bases and J by 9 bases, with 8 bases between the two germline ends. Looked up from germline, CDR1 is WSHSY and CDR2 is SAAADI. Here the CDR3 DNA reads TGCGCCAGCAGTTTAGAGGCTGAGCAGTTCTTC. It is translated as CASSLEAEQFF.

The rearrangement links TRBV5-1 to TRBJ2-2; maybe TRBD2 (6 bases). CDR3 length: 15 amino acids. Germline CDR1 reads SGHRS; CDR2 reads YFSETQ. With 2 bases removed from V and 2 bases from J, the gap between germline ends came to 10 bases. The CDR3 DNA reads TGCGCCAGCAGCTTCAGTGGGACTAACACCGGGGAGCTGTTTTTT. Its translation is CASSFSGTNTGELFF.

The V call is TRBV6-5, the J call TRBJ1-1; D is unresolved. Trimming stripped 7 bases from V and 8 bases from J, with 11 bases between. Germline V gene sequence: CDR1 MNHEY, CDR2 SVGAGI. There are 11 residues in the CDR3. In DNA, the CDR3 is TGTGCCAGCAAAAATACGGGGGAAGCTTTCTTT. As protein: CASKNTGEAFF.

J is TRBJ1-6 and V is TRBV11-2; D is unclear. Per germline, CDR1 SGHAT and CDR2 FQNNGV. V was cut by 4 bases and J by 7 bases, with 17 bases left in between. CDR3 length: 16 residues. In DNA form, the CDR3 reads TGTGCCAGCAGCTCCGGATCGGCTCTAGAGAATTCACCCCTCCACTTT. Translating it yields CASSSGSALENSPLHF.

This chain joins TRBV5-1 and TRBJ1-4; no reliable D call. V shed 3 bases and J shed 3 bases, with 6 bases lying between them. CDR1 is SGHRS and CDR2 is YFSETQ in the germline V gene. This CDR3 has 13 residues. The CDR3 DNA is TGCGCCAGCAGCTCCAGCCCTAATGAAAAACTGTTTTTT. It yields the protein CASSSSPNEKLFF.

The J gene is TRBJ1-1, the V gene TRBV30; TRBD1 is a possible D gene (5 bases). The CDR3 loop spans 14 amino acids. Looked up from germline, CDR1 is GTSNPN and CDR2 is SVGIG (reference sequence). Trimming left V 8 bases short and J 4 bases short, with 20 bases between. The DNA for the CDR3 is TGTGCCGGGGGGGGAAACCGAGCTTCCACTGAAGCTTTCTTT. This codes for CAGGGNRASTEAFF.

This clone was recorded once. This chain connects TRBV28 to TRBJ2-1; possible D gene TRBD2, 6 bases. The CDR3 spans 14 residues. Germline V gene sequence: CDR1 MDHEN, CDR2 SYDVKM. V lost 4 bases to trimming and J lost 3 bases, with 10 bases between them. In nucleotides, the CDR3 is TGTGCCAGCAGTTCCCCGGGACTCTACAATGAGCAGTTCTTC. It yields the protein CASSSPGLYNEQFF.

The chain combines TRBV6-6 with TRBJ1-6; maybe TRBD1 (5 bases). V was pared by 6 bases and J by 13 bases, with 13 bases between. This CDR3 comprises 12 residues. The germline V gene has CDR1 MNHNY and CDR2 SVGAGI (reference sequence). This chain's CDR3 is CASRPQGFPLHF. Here the CDR3 DNA reads TGTGCCAGCAGGCCCCAGGGCTTCCCCCTCCACTTT.

This clone has more than one count but fewer than ten. This rearrangement joins TRBV19 to TRBJ1-2; no reliable D call. Germline CDR1 is LNHDA and CDR2 is SQIVND (reference sequence). V gave up 3 bases and J gave up 3 bases, with 8 bases separating them. CDR3 size: 13 residues. The CDR3 protein is CASSIGQDYGYTF. CDR3 coding DNA: TGTGCCAGTAGTATCGGGCAGGACTATGGCTACACCTTC.

The CDR3 sequence is CAWSGGQGGAYTQYF. CDR3 DNA sequence: TGTGCCTGGAGTGGAGGACAGGGGGGCGCATATACGCAGTATTTT. This rearrangement joins TRBV30 to TRBJ2-3, with 10 positions matching TRBD1. This CDR3 comprises 15 residues. Trimming removed 1 base from V and 7 bases from J; junction bases left unmatched: 8. The germline gives CDR1 GTSNPN, CDR2 SVGIG (reference sequence).

J is TRBJ2-2 and V is TRBV6-5; D call uncertain. V lost 1 base and J 4 bases, leaving 7 bases between the germline ends. Germline V gene data show CDR1 as MNHEY and CDR2 as SVGAGI. The CDR3 consists of 14 residues. This CDR3 is CASSYWASTGELFF. CDR3 DNA: TGTGCCAGCAGTTACTGGGCTAGCACCGGGGAGCTGTTTTTT.

The V and J genes are TRBV7-9 and TRBJ1-5, with TRBD1 matching over 8 bases. CDR3 length: 13 residues. Germline values: CDR1 SEHNR, CDR2 FQNEAQ (reference sequence). V trimming: 5 bases; J trimming: 10 bases; junction bases outside the gene matches: 7. The CDR3 DNA reads TGTGCCAGCAGCCTCGGACAGGGAGAACCCCAGCATTTT. Its protein is CASSLGQGEPQHF.

V and J are TRBV7-2 and TRBJ2-7, with a weak D call TRBD2 (7 bases). The CDR3 spans 15 residues. Germline V lookup: CDR1 SGHTA, CDR2 FQGNSA. Trimming pared 0 bases from V and 3 bases from J, leaving 12 bases between. The DNA for the CDR3 is TGTGCCAGCAGCTTAGCGGGGGGCGGGGGCTACGAGCAGTACTTC. Translating gives CASSLAGGGGYEQYF.